The sequence of this TCR beta chain was determined in a study of blood T cell repertoires in COVID-19. Methods used by the authors: Amplification from reference gene primers served as the basis for estimated nucleated cell counts. Clones were sequenced by immunoSEQ multiplex PCR, and TCRdb holds only the in-frame ones, with some missing. The V and J calls and clone size were taken over from that table, and D and trimming were inferred from the DNA. The sample yields over 250,000 clones, over 80% seen once. The germline CDR1 and CDR2 sequences are SEHNR and FQNEAQ (reference sequence). There are 16 residues in the CDR3. With V trimmed by 8 bases and J by 3 bases, 12 bases remained unmatched. Study members were between roughly 18 and 100 years old and lived in some 26 US regions. Recovery meant two consecutive negative NP/OP PCR tests, professional clearance, or resolved symptoms.

The gene calls are TRBV7-9 and TRBJ1-3; 8 nucleotides agree with TRBD1. Sequences were obtained from PBMCs or T cells enriched from blood (not recorded which). The clonotype originates from a woman between 18 and 29 years old who had recovered from COVID-19. CDR3 sequence reads: CASCRGLDNFGNTIYF. The CDR3 DNA reads as TGTGCCAGCTGCAGGGGGCTCGACAATTTTGGAAACACCATATATTTT. The complete variable domain, with remaining parts taken from reference TRBV7-9 and TRBJ1-3, reads DTGVSQNPRHKITKRGQNVTFRCDPISEHNRLYWYRQTLGQGPEFLTYFQNEAQLEKSRLLSDRFSAERPKGSFSTLEIQRTEQGDSAMYLCASCRGLDNFGNTIYFGEGSWLTVV.